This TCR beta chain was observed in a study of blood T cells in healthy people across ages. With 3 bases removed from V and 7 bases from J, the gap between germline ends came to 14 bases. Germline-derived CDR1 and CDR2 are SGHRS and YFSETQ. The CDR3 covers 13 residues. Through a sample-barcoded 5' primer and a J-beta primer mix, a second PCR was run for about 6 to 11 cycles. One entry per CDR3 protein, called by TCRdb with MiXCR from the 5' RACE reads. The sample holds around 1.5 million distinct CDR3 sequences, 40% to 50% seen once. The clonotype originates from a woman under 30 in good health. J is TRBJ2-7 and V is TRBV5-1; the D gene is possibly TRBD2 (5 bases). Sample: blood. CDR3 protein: CASSYGLPGEQYF. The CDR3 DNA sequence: TGCGCCAGCAGCTACGGGCTCCCGGGGGAGCAGTACTTC.